This TCR beta chain was recorded in a study of blood T cells in healthy people across ages. General observations from the study: As age increased, TCR beta diversity per million T cells fell in a roughly linear fashion. With donor CMV status unknown, expanded clonotype changes were possibly confounded. Researchers deemed the diversity estimates from one million T cells underestimates.

A second PCR, run for roughly 7 to 11 cycles, used a sample-barcoded 5' primer plus a J-beta primer mix. TCRdb independently ran MiXCR on the 5' RACE reads; one entry per CDR3 protein. Among 1.5 million to 2 million distinct CDR3 sequences, about two fifths were seen once, and the ten largest hold about 23%. Drawing of peripheral blood yielded about 10 milliliters from each donor. Worth noting for this clonotype: Its antigen is unknown.

There are 13 residues in the CDR3. Trimming took off 0 bases at V and 10 bases at J, with 12 bases between the two ends. The germline V gene encodes CDR1 MGHDK and CDR2 SYGVNS. The source of this sequence is a human donor in good health. The J gene is TRBJ1-2, the V gene TRBV25-1; possibly TRBD1 for D (5 bases). The specimen sequenced was blood. In DNA form, the CDR3 reads TGTGCCAGCAGTGAATATACAACAGGCCACTACACCTTC. Its translation is CASSEYTTGHYTF.